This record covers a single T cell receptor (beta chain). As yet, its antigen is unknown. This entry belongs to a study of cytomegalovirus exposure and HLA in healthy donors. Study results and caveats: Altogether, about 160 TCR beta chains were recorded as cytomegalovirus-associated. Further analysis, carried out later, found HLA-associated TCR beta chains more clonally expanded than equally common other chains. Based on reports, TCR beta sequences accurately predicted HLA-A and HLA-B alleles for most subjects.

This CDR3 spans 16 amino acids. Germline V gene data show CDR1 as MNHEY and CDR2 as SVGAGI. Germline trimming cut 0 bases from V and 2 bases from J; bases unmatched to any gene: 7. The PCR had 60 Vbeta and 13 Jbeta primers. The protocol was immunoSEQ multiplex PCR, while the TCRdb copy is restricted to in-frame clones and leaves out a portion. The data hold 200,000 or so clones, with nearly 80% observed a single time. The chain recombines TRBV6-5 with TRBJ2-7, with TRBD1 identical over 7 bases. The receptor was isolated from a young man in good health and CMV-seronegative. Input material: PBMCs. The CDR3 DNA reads TGTGCCAGCAGTTACTCTGGTACAGGGGCTGCCTACGAGCAGTACTTC. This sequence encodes CASSYSGTGAAYEQYF.